Listed below are T cell receptor beta chains from one sample, sequenced in a study of radiation and T cells in renal cell carcinoma. Sequencing was performed with immunoSEQ multiplex PCR; in TCRdb, only in-frame clones are kept and a portion is missing. The sample lists more than 120,000 clones; around 88% were seen once. Source: blood, taken from a patient whose treatment included radiotherapy and nephrectomy. These receptors all come from a woman in her 50s with renal cell carcinoma. CDR3s include the opening cysteine and the closing phenylalanine or tryptophan. A D gene is named only where the DNA matches it firmly. Clone size is not always given. Where it is, it says once, few, many or a class for expanded clones.

d_gene	v_gene	abundance	j_gene	CDR3aa	CDR3nt
NA	TRBV19	NA	TRBJ2-1	CASSLLRGTFVGEQFF	TGTGCCAGTAGCCTCCTCCGGGGAACCTTTGTTGGTGAGCAGTTCTTC
TRBD2	TRBV4-1	NA	TRBJ2-1	CASSQAGGPYNEQFF	TGCGCCAGCAGCCAAGCGGGGGGTCCCTACAATGAGCAGTTCTTC
NA	TRBV4-1	NA	TRBJ2-5	CASSPPHLDQETQYF	TGCGCCAGCAGCCCGCCCCACCTAGACCAAGAGACCCAGTACTTC
TRBD2	TRBV5-1	NA	TRBJ2-2	CASTTGPTSDTGELFF	TGCGCCAGCACTACCGGGCCTACTAGCGACACCGGGGAGCTGTTTTTT
TRBD1	TRBV6-7	NA	TRBJ2-7	CASRLKGALYDYEQYF	TGTGCCAGCAGATTAAAGGGGGCGTTATACGACTACGAGCAGTACTTC
TRBD2	TRBV5-6	NA	TRBJ2-2	CASSLAGASGYTGELFF	TGTGCCAGCAGCTTGGCCGGAGCTAGCGGCTACACCGGGGAGCTGTTTTTT
NA	TRBV4-3	NA	TRBJ2-2	CASSQAPASNTGELFF	TGCGCCAGCAGCCAAGCCCCAGCGTCGAACACCGGGGAGCTGTTTTTT
TRBD2	TRBV2	NA	TRBJ2-3	CASRHTTSWGRTDTQYF	TGTGCCAGCAGACACACGACTAGCTGGGGACGCACAGATACGCAGTATTTT
NA	TRBV5-5	once	TRBJ1-2	CASSSPPGFYGYTF	TGTGCCAGCAGCTCCCCTCCAGGATTCTATGGCTACACCTTC
NA	TRBV18	NA	TRBJ1-5	CASSPFGGPQHF	TGTGCCAGCTCACCTTTTGGGGGGCCCCAGCATTTT
TRBD1	TRBV28	NA	TRBJ2-7	CASTTTGAGEQYF	TGTGCCAGCACTACGACAGGGGCTGGCGAGCAGTACTTC
NA	TRBV7-9	NA	TRBJ2-2	CASSFLSASTGELFF	TGTGCCAGCAGCTTTTTATCCGCGTCCACCGGGGAGCTGTTTTTT
TRBD1	TRBV6-6	NA	TRBJ2-7	CASRGQSSYEQYF	TGTGCCAGCAGGGGACAGTCCTCCTACGAGCAGTACTTC
NA	TRBV7-2	NA	TRBJ2-1	CASSKRTRGEQFF	TGTGCCAGCAGCAAAAGGACCCGCGGTGAGCAGTTCTTC
NA	TRBV5-1	NA	TRBJ1-5	CASSFGGDQPQHF	TGCGCCAGCAGCTTCGGGGGAGATCAGCCCCAGCATTTT
NA	TRBV6-5	NA	TRBJ2-7	CASSLSVAYEQYF	TGTGCCAGCAGTCTTTCTGTCGCTTACGAGCAGTACTTC
TRBD1	TRBV19	NA	TRBJ1-3	CASRQGSGNTIYF	TGTGCCAGTCGACAGGGCTCTGGAAACACCATATATTTT
NA	TRBV6-5	once	TRBJ1-2	CASSYDSLSYTF	TGTGCCAGCAGTTACGATTCACTTAGCTACACCTTC
NA	TRBV5-4	NA	TRBJ1-5	CASSQPNQPQHF	TGTGCCAGCAGCCAACCCAATCAGCCCCAGCATTTT
NA	TRBV27	few	TRBJ1-1	CASSWSSEAFF	TGTGCCAGCAGTTGGAGCTCTGAAGCTTTCTTT
TRBD2	TRBV6-5	once	TRBJ2-1	CASSYRGLAGVNEQFF	TGTGCCAGCAGTTACCGCGGACTAGCGGGAGTCAATGAGCAGTTCTTC
NA	TRBV7-9	NA	TRBJ2-7	CASSLAGTPSYEQYF	TGTGCCAGCAGCTTAGCCGGGACACCATCCTACGAGCAGTACTTC
TRBD2	TRBV5-1	NA	TRBJ2-3	CASSFIAGTSTDTQYF	TGCGCCAGCAGCTTTATAGCGGGAACTAGCACAGATACGCAGTATTTT
NA	TRBV29-1	NA	TRBJ2-5	CSVGTGASETQYF	TGCAGCGTGGGCACAGGTGCCTCTGAGACCCAGTACTTC
TRBD2	TRBV5-4	NA	TRBJ2-7	CASSKRGYYEQYF	TGTGCCAGCAGCAAGCGGGGGTACTACGAGCAGTACTTC
NA	TRBV5-4	NA	TRBJ2-1	CASSLLDSAYNEQFF	TGTGCCAGCAGCTTGCTGGACTCCGCCTACAATGAGCAGTTCTTC
NA	TRBV6-5	many	TRBJ2-7	CASSYRVGWGSYEQYF	TGTGCCAGCAGTTACCGTGTGGGTTGGGGGTCCTACGAGCAGTACTTC
TRBD2	TRBV5-1	NA	TRBJ2-3	CASSSTAQKREGPSNTQYF	TGCGCCAGCAGCTCTACCGCCCAGAAGCGGGAGGGCCCCTCTAATACGCAGTATTTT
NA	TRBV19	NA	TRBJ2-6	CASSWAPSSGANVLTF	TGTGCCAGTAGTTGGGCGCCGAGCTCTGGGGCCAACGTCCTGACTTTC
NA	TRBV5-4	NA	TRBJ1-2	CASSLVQVSGYTF	TGTGCCAGCAGCTTGGTCCAAGTCTCTGGCTACACCTTC
NA	TRBV5-4	once	TRBJ1-3	CASSLAGLNSGNTIYF	TGTGCCAGCAGCCTGGCGGGGCTGAACTCTGGAAACACCATATATTTT
NA	TRBV5-5	NA	TRBJ2-6	CASSLEATWGNVLTF	TGTGCCAGCAGCTTGGAGGCGACTTGGGGCAACGTCCTGACTTTC
TRBD1	TRBV28	few	TRBJ1-6	CASSLGGTDNSPLHF	TGTGCCAGCAGTTTAGGCGGGACAGATAATTCACCCCTCCACTTT
NA	TRBV4-3	NA	TRBJ2-1	CASSQELPPGYEQFF	TGCGCCAGCAGCCAAGAACTACCTCCAGGGTATGAGCAGTTCTTC
NA	TRBV10-1	NA	TRBJ2-3	CASSEGSDYTDTQYF	TGCGCCAGCAGTGAGGGGTCAGACTACACAGATACGCAGTATTTT
TRBD1	TRBV5-1	NA	TRBJ1-4	CASSLEGATEKLFF	TGCGCCAGCAGCTTGGAGGGGGCGACTGAAAAACTGTTTTTT
TRBD2	TRBV7-2	NA	TRBJ2-3	CASSPQPGLAGPTDTQYF	TGTGCCAGCAGCCCACAACCCGGACTAGCGGGACCCACAGATACGCAGTATTTT
TRBD2	TRBV28	NA	TRBJ2-7	CASSPNPRTSGTYGYEQYF	TGTGCCAGCAGTCCCAATCCGCGGACTAGCGGGACTTACGGATACGAGCAGTACTTC
TRBD2	TRBV5-1	NA	TRBJ2-3	CASSPGGPDTQYF	TGCGCCAGCAGCCCGGGAGGTCCGGATACGCAGTATTTT
NA	TRBV19	NA	TRBJ2-6	CASTRGGQESGANVLTF	TGTGCCAGTACCAGGGGGGGACAGGAGTCTGGGGCCAACGTCCTGACTTTC
NA	TRBV7-9	NA	TRBJ2-1	CASSFFYRDRYNEQFF	TGTGCCAGCAGCTTTTTTTATCGAGACAGATACAATGAGCAGTTCTTC
TRBD1	TRBV4-2	NA	TRBJ2-1	CASSQDRGPTREQFF	TGTGCCAGCAGCCAAGATAGGGGGCCGACCCGAGAGCAGTTCTTC
NA	TRBV28	NA	TRBJ2-7	CASRQGSYEQYF	TGTGCCAGCAGGCAGGGGTCCTACGAGCAGTACTTC
NA	TRBV5-4	NA	TRBJ2-1	CASSLGSYNEQFF	TGTGCCAGCAGCTTGGGCTCCTACAATGAGCAGTTCTTC
NA	TRBV30	once	TRBJ1-5	CAWSRQHSNQPQHF	TGTGCCTGGAGTCGACAGCATAGCAATCAGCCCCAGCATTTT
NA	TRBV7-2	once	TRBJ1-1	CASSPTNLVWTEAFF	TGTGCCAGCAGCCCCACCAACCTTGTCTGGACTGAAGCTTTCTTT
TRBD1	TRBV5-1	NA	TRBJ2-5	CASTSGQARGETQYF	TGCGCCAGCACCTCGGGACAGGCCCGGGGAGAGACCCAGTACTTC